This T cell receptor beta chain was captured by sequencing in a study of multiple sclerosis patients with progressive multifocal leukoencephalopathy. Each PCR contained spiked synthetic TR CDR3 controls spanning every V-J pairing. Clones were sequenced by immunoSEQ multiplex PCR, and TCRdb holds only the in-frame ones, with some missing. The data show 30,000 or so clones, 75% to 90% seen once. Trimming stripped 4 bases from V and 9 bases from J, with 17 bases between. The CDR3 contains 14 residues. Germline V gives CDR1 SGDLS, CDR2 YYNGEE. Time point given: time of PML onset. J is TRBJ2-1 and V is TRBV9, with D perhaps assigned TRBD1 or TRBD2 (7 bases each). Source: PBMCs, taken from a patient treated with natalizumab. The clonotype was recovered from a woman aged 25-40 years with progressive multifocal leukoencephalopathy. In DNA, the CDR3 is TGTGCCAGCAGCTCACGCCAGGGGGGGTCTGAGCAGTTCTTC. Translation gives CASSSRQGGSEQFF. Full variable domain (missing parts from reference TRBV9 and TRBJ2-1): DSGVTQTPKHLITATGQRVTLRCSPRSGDLSVYWYQQSLDQGLQFLIQYYNGEERAKGNILERFSAQQFPDLHSELNLSSLELGDSALYFCASSSRQGGSEQFFGPGTRLTVL.